This T cell receptor beta chain stems from a study of graft-versus-host responses after intestinal transplantation. This CDR3 has 15 amino acids. The germline V gene has CDR1 SGHTA and CDR2 FQGNSA. J was trimmed by 5 bases and V by 4 bases; bases with no gene match: 7. Profiled with immunoSEQ multiplex PCR; TCRdb holds only in-frame clones, not every one. Found here are about 8,900 clones, under 35% of them singletons; the top ten hold roughly 4.7%. Around 200,000 CFSE-labeled responder cells were plated with around 200,000 irradiated, violet-dye-labeled stimulator cells. The sample consisted of alloreactive CD8+ T cells from a mixed lymphocyte reaction culture, taken before transplantation. Specified subset: CFSE-low proliferating T cells sorted from roughly six-day pre-transplant mixed lymphocyte reaction (GvH or HvG direction). V and J are TRBV7-2 and TRBJ1-2; TRBD1 matches at 10 bases. The receptor comes from a human patient who was an organ donor for intestinal transplantation. CDR3 DNA sequence: TGTGCCAGCAGCTGCCTCCCGGGACAGGGGTATGGCTACACCTTC. Protein product: CASSCLPGQGYGYTF. Variable domain in full (rest from reference TRBV7-2 and TRBJ1-2): GAGVSQSPSNKVTEKGKDVELRCDPISGHTALYWYRQSLGQGLEFLIYFQGNSAPDKSGLPSDRFSAERTGGSVSTLTIQRTQQEDSAVYLCASSCLPGQGYGYTFGSGTRLTVV.